The next 23 T cell receptor beta chains were all read from a single sample in a study of Graves' ophthalmopathy and Graves' hyperthyroidism. Using RNA transcripts, the TCR beta CDR3 regions were amplified. The first round was an RT-PCR with HTBI primers, and the second round was a multiplex PCR. TCRdb independently ran MiXCR on the multiplex PCR reads; one entry per CDR3 protein. The sample has about 500,000 distinct CDR3 sequences; under 45% are singletons. Material for sequencing was peripheral blood or thyroid tissue (not recorded which). All receptors come from an adult man with Graves' hyperthyroidism.

This clonotype has at least ten counts. V usage is TRBV2 and J usage is TRBJ2-7, with D perhaps TRBD2 (6 bases). In germline, CDR1 is SNHLY, CDR2 FYNNEI. Trimming stripped 6 bases from V and 2 bases from J, with 14 bases between. This CDR3 region has 14 residues. The CDR3 bases are TGTGCCAGCAGGGAGGGGTCAGGGACCTACGAGCAGTACTTC. This gives the protein CASREGSGTYEQYF.

CDR3 in amino acids: CASSLRDRANTEAFF. CDR3 bases: TGTGCCAGCAGCCTACGGGACAGGGCGAACACTGAAGCTTTCTTT. The rearrangement joins TRBV11-3 to TRBJ1-1; TRBD1 matches 9 bases. The CDR3 contains 15 residues. The V gene's germline CDR1 is SGHNT and CDR2 YENEEA. Trimming at V came to 5 bases and at J to 1 base, leaving 5 bases not matched to a gene.

V and J are TRBV5-1 and TRBJ2-2; unclear D gene. This CDR3 has 16 amino acids. In germline, CDR1 is SGHRS, CDR2 YFSETQ. Between the trimmed V and J ends, which lost 4 bases and 1 base, there was a span of 14 bases. CDR3 nucleotides: TGCGCCAGCAGCCCGTATGCCGCAGGGAACACCGGGGAGCTGTTTTTT. Translation gives CASSPYAAGNTGELFF.

This clonotype showed up just a few times. The rearrangement links TRBV20-1 to TRBJ2-1, with a weak D call TRBD2 (5 bases). The germline V and J ends were trimmed by 5 bases and 2 bases, with 10 bases remaining between them. Germline CDR1 is DFQATT and CDR2 is SNEGSKA (reference sequence). This CDR3 spans 13 amino acids. The CDR3 loop reads CSAARGAYNEQFF. The CDR3 region has the DNA TGCAGTGCTGCTCGGGGTGCCTACAATGAGCAGTTCTTC.

This clonotype was found many times. The chain has TRBV4-1 and TRBJ1-6; no definite D call. Germline values: CDR1 MGHRA, CDR2 YSYEKL. This CDR3 has 14 residues. V lost 5 bases and J 7 bases, leaving 12 bases between the germline ends. The CDR3 sequence: CASSAQSLNSPLHF. DNA for the CDR3: TGCGCCAGCAGCGCGCAGAGTCTGAATTCACCCCTCCACTTT.

The chain combines TRBV29-1 with TRBJ1-2, with D hard to call. Germline V gives CDR1 SQVTM, CDR2 ANQGSEA. The CDR3 runs 14 residues. V was pared by 2 bases and J by 0 bases, with 10 bases between. The CDR3 loop reads CSVELADTNYGYTF. The CDR3 DNA sequence: TGCAGCGTTGAACTGGCAGACACTAACTATGGCTACACCTTC. The variable domain in full, completed from reference TRBV29-1 and TRBJ1-2, reads SAVISQKPSRDICQRGTSLTIQCQVDSQVTMMFWYRQQPGQSLTLIATANQGSEATYESGFVIDKFPISRPNLTFSTLTVSNMSPEDSSIYLCSVELADTNYGYTFGSGTRLTVV.

The chain recombines TRBV2 with TRBJ2-1; D is perhaps TRBD2 (6 bases). V dropped 10 bases and J dropped 4 bases, with 20 bases sitting between them. The CDR3 totals 15 residues. Germline CDR1 and CDR2: SNHLY and FYNNEI. The CDR3 loop reads CAITLGTPLYNEQFF. The CDR3 DNA reads as TGTGCCATTACCCTGGGGACTCCCCTTTACAATGAGCAGTTCTTC.

This clonotype was observed many times. The gene calls are TRBV3-1 and TRBJ1-6, with unresolved D. The germline V gene encodes CDR1 LGHDT and CDR2 YNNKEL (reference sequence). The CDR3 spans 11 residues. Trimming took 0 bases from V and 9 from J, leaving 0 bases between them. The CDR3 nucleotides are TGTGCCAGCAGCCAAGATTCACCCCTCCACTTT. Protein product: CASSQDSPLHF.

This clonotype was found many times. CDR3 nucleotide sequence: TGTGCCAGCAGCTTAGATTGGGAGGGGACCTACGAGCAGTACTTC. It encodes CASSLDWEGTYEQYF. V gene TRBV7-9 combines with J gene TRBJ2-7; 7 bases fit TRBD2. The CDR3 contains 15 residues. With 1 base clipped from V and 2 bases from J, the junction kept 5 bases outside the gene matches. CDR1 and CDR2 (germline): SEHNR, FQNEAQ (reference sequence).

The table lists this clonotype with many counts. This chain connects TRBV20-1 to TRBJ2-2; 9 bases align to TRBD1. The CDR3 totals 15 residues. Trimming at V came to 3 bases and at J to 6 bases, leaving 8 bases not matched to a gene. Germline V gene data show CDR1 as DFQATT and CDR2 as SNEGSKA (reference sequence). This CDR3 reads CSASPGTGLAGELFF. The CDR3 nucleotides are TGCAGTGCTAGTCCCGGGACAGGGCTGGCCGGGGAGCTGTTTTTT.

The V gene is TRBV7-2, the J gene TRBJ1-4, with 8 bases that match TRBD1. Unmatched junction bases numbered 8, after V lost 5 bases and J lost 6 bases. The CDR3 length is 15 residues. Germline loops: CDR1 SGHTA, CDR2 FQGNSA. CDR3 loop: CASSQDRGHYEKLFF. The CDR3 coding sequence is TGTGCCAGCAGCCAAGACAGGGGTCATTATGAAAAACTGTTTTTT.

The V call is TRBV29-1, the J call TRBJ2-7; D is ambiguous. The CDR3 has 10 amino acids. Germline lookup yields CDR1 SQVTM and CDR2 ANQGSEA. V dropped 7 bases and J dropped 0 bases, with 4 bases sitting between them. The CDR3 DNA is TGCAGCGCCCCCTCCTACGAGCAGTACTTC. Residues: CSAPSYEQYF.

The chain carries TRBV7-8 and TRBJ1-5; D unresolved. The CDR3 is made up of 14 amino acids. The germline CDR1 and CDR2 sequences are SGHVS and FQNEAQ. V was clipped by 6 bases and J by 11 bases, with 20 bases between them. The CDR3 sequence: CASRVPARGETQHF. The CDR3 DNA follows: TGTGCCAGCAGGGTCCCGGCGCGGGGAGAGACCCAGCATTTT.

As to this clonotype: A read error is possible here, since a much larger clone lies one base away. This chain uses TRBV2 with TRBJ2-2; D is undetermined. Trimming took 5 bases from V and 3 from J, leaving 10 bases between them. The CDR3 totals 14 residues. Germline lookup yields CDR1 SNHLY and CDR2 FYNNEI. CDR3 bases: TGTGCCAGCAGTTATTCCGACTACACCGGGGAGCTGTTTTTT. It translates to CASSYSDYTGELFF.

The chain has TRBV19 and TRBJ2-7; 7 nucleotides line up with TRBD2. This CDR3 has 15 amino acids. The germline V gene encodes CDR1 LNHDA and CDR2 SQIVND (reference sequence). V lost 1 base to trimming and J lost 3 bases; unmatched junction nucleotides: 6. CDR3 nucleotide sequence: TGTGCCAGTAGTATAGCCCCGGGACTACGCTACGAGCAGTACTTC. Protein product: CASSIAPGLRYEQYF.

This clonotype was recorded at least ten times. The chain combines TRBV10-3 with TRBJ2-7; D possibly corresponds to TRBD2 (6 bases). The CDR3 length is 14 residues. Germline V gene lookup returns CDR1 ENHRY and CDR2 SYGVKD. V lost 6 bases, J lost 0 bases, and 12 bases lay in between. The CDR3: CAISLGGSSYEQYF. The CDR3 region has the DNA TGTGCCATCAGCCTCGGGGGAAGCTCCTACGAGCAGTACTTC.

This clonotype was counted at least ten times. The CDR3 spells CATSKEAVSTGTPSLTSYEQYF. CDR3 sequence (DNA): TGTGCCACCAGCAAAGAAGCTGTCTCGACAGGAACACCTTCATTGACCTCCTACGAGCAGTACTTC. The V call is TRBV15, the J call TRBJ2-7; TRBD1 might be the D (6 bases). The V and J ends lost 4 bases and 0 bases respectively, with 34 bases between them. From germline, CDR1 is LNHNV and CDR2 YYDKDF (reference sequence). CDR3 length: 22 residues. Full variable domain (missing parts from reference TRBV15 and TRBJ2-7): DAMVIQNPRYQVTQFGKPVTLSCSQTLNHNVMYWYQQKSSQAPKLLFHYYDKDFNNEADTPDNFQSRRPNTSFCFLDIRSPGLGDTAMYLCATSKEAVSTGTPSLTSYEQYFGPGTRLTVT.

The J gene is TRBJ2-2, the V gene TRBV7-2; perhaps TRBD2 as D (6 bases). The CDR3 covers 18 residues. V lost 1 base and J lost 2, with 17 bases in between. CDR1 and CDR2 from the germline V gene are SGHTA and FQGNSA. The CDR3 spells CASSLDTSWTGNTGELFF. CDR3 nucleotide sequence: TGTGCCAGCAGCTTAGACACTAGCTGGACGGGCAACACCGGGGAGCTGTTTTTT.

V is TRBV29-1 and J is TRBJ2-1; D not certain. Germline CDR1 is SQVTM and CDR2 is ANQGSEA. The CDR3 consists of 12 residues. Deletions cut 7 bases from V and 4 bases from J, with 11 bases between. This CDR3 reads CSGSPRYNEQFF. The DNA for the CDR3 is TGCAGCGGTAGCCCGAGGTACAATGAGCAGTTCTTC.

A single count supports this clonotype. At one of its ends the junction is not consistent with the germline gene, which may arise from a read error. The V gene is TRBV9, the J gene TRBJ2-2; tentatively, D is TRBD2 (5 bases). Germline lookup yields CDR1 SGDLS and CDR2 YYNGEE. The CDR3 covers 13 residues. CDR3 DNA sequence: TGTGCCAGCATCGGCCAGAACACCGGGGAGCTGCTTTTT. As protein: CASIGQNTGELLF.

This clonotype was detected ten times or more. The rearrangement links TRBV11-2 to TRBJ1-1, with D maybe TRBD1 (5 bases). The CDR3 totals 15 residues. The ends were cut back, 1 base at V and 0 bases at J, with 9 bases in the middle. CDR1 SGHAT and CDR2 FQNNGV come from the germline V gene. The chain's CDR3 is CASSLGQHMNTEAFF. The CDR3 region has the DNA TGTGCCAGCAGCTTAGGACAGCACATGAACACTGAAGCTTTCTTT.

For this clonotype: This sequence may be a read error, since a much larger clone differs from it by one base. The chain carries TRBV9 and TRBJ2-7, with D perhaps matching TRBD1 or TRBD2 (5 bases each). The CDR3 totals 15 residues. The V gene's germline CDR1 is SGDLS and CDR2 YYNGEE. The CDR3 spells CASSVGGTGRDEQHF. CDR3 nucleotide sequence: TGTGCCAGCAGCGTAGGGGGGACGGGACGGGACGAGCAGCACTTC. The entire variable domain, with the rest obtained from reference TRBV9 and TRBJ2-7, is as follows: DSGVTQTPKHLITATGQRVTLRCSPRSGDLSVYWYQQSLDQGLQFLIQYYNGEERAKGNILERFSAQQFPDLHSELNLSSLELGDSALYFCASSVGGTGRDEQHFGPGTRLTVT.

The rearrangement uses TRBV5-6 and TRBJ1-4; 7 bases match TRBD1. Germline V gene data show CDR1 as SGHDT and CDR2 as YYEEEE. CDR3 length equals 16 residues. The ends lost 4 bases at V and 3 bases at J; junction bases unmatched: 9. CDR3 protein: CASSLDWQGANEKLFF. The CDR3 DNA is TGTGCCAGCAGCCTGGATTGGCAGGGGGCTAATGAAAAACTGTTTTTT.